This T cell receptor (beta chain) was retrieved from a study of human T cells and chemical hapten exposure. The V gene lost 0 bases and the J gene lost 7 bases, with 15 bases spanning the gap. The germline V gene encodes CDR1 MNHEY and CDR2 SVGEGT. This CDR3 contains 15 residues. From the RACE reads, TCRdb called clonotypes with MiXCR, one entry per CDR3 protein. The sample includes just over 80,000 distinct CDR3 sequences, around a tenth seen only once; the top ten take approximately 4.4%. Time point specified: patch test 1, 2 weeks after DPC sensitization. The treatment is: therapeutic diphenylcyclopropenone sensitization with weekly scalp DPC. The sample holds many counts of this clonotype.

The TCR was taken from a woman aged 45-59 years with alopecia areata. Some clones in this sample may be carry-over from other donors' samples. The sample was whole blood, taken in connection with sensitization to the hapten diphenylcyclopropenone (DPC). The V call is TRBV6-2 or TRBV6-3, the J call TRBJ2-5; tentatively, D is TRBD2 (5 bases). The CDR3 loop reads CASSYSTNSIGTQYF. The CDR3 bases are TGTGCCAGCAGTTACTCGACTAATTCTATAGGGACCCAGTACTTC.